The following is a TCR beta chain sequence with its context. The antigen is undetermined. The germline gives CDR1 SGDLS, CDR2 YYNGEE. The length of the CDR3 is 15 residues. V gave up 0 bases and J gave up 2 bases; unmatched junction bases: 3. Donors were healthy Caucasian individuals from Russia aged roughly 6 to 90. The authors ran a second PCR of roughly 7 to 11 cycles using a sample-barcoded 5' primer and a J-beta primer mix. MiXCR, run by TCRdb on the 5' RACE reads, gives a single entry per CDR3 protein. The repertoire holds about 830,000 distinct CDR3 sequences, roughly 60% seen once, with roughly 20% in the top ten. The data originate from a study of blood T cells in healthy people across ages. About the study: There was about one barcoded beta molecule captured by template switching per two T cells.

Whole-study findings and limits: Researchers deemed the diversity estimates from one million T cells underestimates. Per million T cells, TCR beta diversity dropped about linearly as age rose.

This sequence originates from a man aged 30-40 years in good health. Sample: blood. The genes are TRBV9 and TRBJ2-5; 8 positions agree with TRBD2. The CDR3 sequence is CASSVGIAGQETQYF. The DNA of the CDR3 is TGTGCCAGCAGCGTAGGGATAGCGGGACAAGAGACCCAGTACTTC. Full variable domain (outside the CDR3, taken from reference TRBV9 and TRBJ2-5): DSGVTQTPKHLITATGQRVTLRCSPRSGDLSVYWYQQSLDQGLQFLIQYYNGEERAKGNILERFSAQQFPDLHSELNLSSLELGDSALYFCASSVGIAGQETQYFGPGTRLLVL.